The text below deals with one TCR beta chain. At least ten counts were recorded for this clonotype. This clone's antigen is unknown. No quality values exist for individual bases; no much larger clone is one base distant. The library was obtained by RT-PCR. The run used a NextSeq 550. Using fastp at Q25 and MiXCR, TCRdb reprocessed the public reads and kept productive beta chains. Rows with one shared CDR3 protein collapse into an entry with the most common genes and DNA. A total of 15,000 to 20,000 distinct CDR3 sequences appear in this sample, 4.5% to 6% of them only once. Of the sample, about 40% falls within the top ten clones. This entry is derived from a study of patients and donors after allogeneic stem cell transplantation (dated by TCRdb to the early 2020s). Inclusive of the bounding cysteine and phenylalanine, the CDR3 is 18 residues long. CDR3 DNA is the only sequence kept; it has 54 bases, read in frame from the first base. Relative to germline, V is missing 1 base and J is missing 0 bases, with 9 bases of the junction outside any gene match. CDR1 SGHAT and CDR2 FQDESV are derived from the germline V gene (reference sequence).

This clonotype was obtained from a human donor who was either an allogeneic HSCT recipient or a stem cell or donor lymphocyte infusion donor (not recorded which). It is not recorded whose cells these are; they may come from a transplant donor. The sequenced sample was blood, either unsorted or a sorted T cell fraction (not recorded which). The chain couples TRBV11-1 to TRBJ2-3; TRBD2 fits 8 bases in the junction. For the CDR3, the sequence is CASSLDHTSGGSTDTQYF. The DNA reads TGTGCCAGCAGCTTAGATCATACTAGCGGAGGAAGCACAGATACGCAGTATTTT.